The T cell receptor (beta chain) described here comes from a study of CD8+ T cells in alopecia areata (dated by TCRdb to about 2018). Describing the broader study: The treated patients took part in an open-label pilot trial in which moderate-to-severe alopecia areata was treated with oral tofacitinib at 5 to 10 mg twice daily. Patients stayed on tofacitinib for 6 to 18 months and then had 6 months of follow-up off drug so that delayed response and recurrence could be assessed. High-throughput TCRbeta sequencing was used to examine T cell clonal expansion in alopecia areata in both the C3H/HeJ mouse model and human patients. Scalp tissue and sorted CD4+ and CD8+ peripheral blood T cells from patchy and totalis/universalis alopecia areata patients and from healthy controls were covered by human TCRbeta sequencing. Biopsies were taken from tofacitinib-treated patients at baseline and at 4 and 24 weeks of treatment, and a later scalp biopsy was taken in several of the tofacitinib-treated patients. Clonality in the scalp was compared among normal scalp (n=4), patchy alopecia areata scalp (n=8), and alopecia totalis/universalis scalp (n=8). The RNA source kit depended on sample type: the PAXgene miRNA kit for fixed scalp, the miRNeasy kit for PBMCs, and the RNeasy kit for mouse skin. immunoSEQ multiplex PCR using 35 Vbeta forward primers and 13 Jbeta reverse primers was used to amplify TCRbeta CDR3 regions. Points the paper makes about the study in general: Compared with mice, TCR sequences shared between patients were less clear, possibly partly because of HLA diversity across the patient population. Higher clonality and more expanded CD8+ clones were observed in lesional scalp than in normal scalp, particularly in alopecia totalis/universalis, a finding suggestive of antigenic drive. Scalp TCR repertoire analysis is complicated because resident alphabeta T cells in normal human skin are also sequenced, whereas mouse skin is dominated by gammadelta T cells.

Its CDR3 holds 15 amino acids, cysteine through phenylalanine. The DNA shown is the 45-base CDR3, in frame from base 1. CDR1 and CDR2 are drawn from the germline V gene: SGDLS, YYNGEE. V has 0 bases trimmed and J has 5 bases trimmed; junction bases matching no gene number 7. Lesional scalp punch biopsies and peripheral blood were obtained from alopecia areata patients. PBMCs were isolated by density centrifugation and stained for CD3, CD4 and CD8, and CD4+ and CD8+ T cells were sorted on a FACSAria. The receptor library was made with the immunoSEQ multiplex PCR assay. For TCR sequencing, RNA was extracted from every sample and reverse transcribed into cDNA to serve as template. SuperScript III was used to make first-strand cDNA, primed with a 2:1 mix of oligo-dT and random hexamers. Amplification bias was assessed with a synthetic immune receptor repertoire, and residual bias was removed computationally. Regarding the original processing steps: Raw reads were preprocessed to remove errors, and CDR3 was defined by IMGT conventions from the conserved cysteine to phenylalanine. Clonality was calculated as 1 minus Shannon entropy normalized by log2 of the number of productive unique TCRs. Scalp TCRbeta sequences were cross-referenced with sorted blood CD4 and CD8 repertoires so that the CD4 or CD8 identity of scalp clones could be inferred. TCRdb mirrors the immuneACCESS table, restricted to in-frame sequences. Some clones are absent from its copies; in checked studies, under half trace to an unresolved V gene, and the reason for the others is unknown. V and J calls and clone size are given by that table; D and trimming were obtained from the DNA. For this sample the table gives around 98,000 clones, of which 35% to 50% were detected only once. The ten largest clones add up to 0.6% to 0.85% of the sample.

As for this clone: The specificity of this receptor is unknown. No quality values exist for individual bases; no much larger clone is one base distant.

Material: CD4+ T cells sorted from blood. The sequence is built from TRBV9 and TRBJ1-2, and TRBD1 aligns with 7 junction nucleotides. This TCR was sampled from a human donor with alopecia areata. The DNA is TGTGCCAGCAGCGTAGATTCCAGGGGGGAGTATGGCTACACCTTC. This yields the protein CASSVDSRGEYGYTF.